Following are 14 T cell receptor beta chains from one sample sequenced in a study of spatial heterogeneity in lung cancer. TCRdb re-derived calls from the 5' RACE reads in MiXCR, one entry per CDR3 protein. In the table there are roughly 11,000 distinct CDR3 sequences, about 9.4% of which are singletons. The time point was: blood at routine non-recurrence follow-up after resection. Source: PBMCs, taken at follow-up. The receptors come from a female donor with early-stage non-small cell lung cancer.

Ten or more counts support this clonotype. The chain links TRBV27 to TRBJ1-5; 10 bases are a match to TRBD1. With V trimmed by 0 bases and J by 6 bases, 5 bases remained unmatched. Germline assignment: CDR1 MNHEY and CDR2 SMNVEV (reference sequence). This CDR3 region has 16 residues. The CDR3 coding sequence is TGTGCCAGCAGTTTATCTGGACAGGGGGACGGTCAGCCCCAGCATTTT. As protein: CASSLSGQGDGQPQHF.

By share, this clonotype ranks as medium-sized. CDR3 DNA: TGCAGTGCTAGTGAGGGGGGCCATACCGATGGCTACACCTTC. This gives the protein CSASEGGHTDGYTF. The V and J genes are TRBV20-1 and TRBJ1-2, with D perhaps TRBD1 (6 bases). The CDR3 is 14 amino acids. Germline assignment: CDR1 DFQATT and CDR2 SNEGSKA (reference sequence). The ends were cut back, 3 bases at V and 6 bases at J, with 17 bases in the middle.

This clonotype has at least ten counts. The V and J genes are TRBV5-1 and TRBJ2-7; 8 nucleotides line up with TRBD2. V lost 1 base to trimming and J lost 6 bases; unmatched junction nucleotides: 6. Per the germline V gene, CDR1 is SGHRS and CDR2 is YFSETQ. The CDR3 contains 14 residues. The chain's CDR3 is CASSLTGTSLEQYF. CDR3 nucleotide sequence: TGCGCCAGCAGCTTGACCGGGACTAGTCTCGAGCAGTACTTC.

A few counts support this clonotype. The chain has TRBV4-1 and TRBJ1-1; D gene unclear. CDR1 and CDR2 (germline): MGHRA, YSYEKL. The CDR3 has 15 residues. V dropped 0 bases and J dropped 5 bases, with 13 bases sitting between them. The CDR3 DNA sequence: TGCGCCAGCAGCCAAGAAGGAAAGTGGTGGACTGAAGCTTTCTTT. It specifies CASSQEGKWWTEAFF.

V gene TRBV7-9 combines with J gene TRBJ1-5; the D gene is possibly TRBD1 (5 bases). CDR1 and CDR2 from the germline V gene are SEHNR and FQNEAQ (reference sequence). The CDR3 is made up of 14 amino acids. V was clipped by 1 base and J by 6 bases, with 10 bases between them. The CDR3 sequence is CASSLDQGGQPQHF. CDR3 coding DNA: TGTGCCAGCAGCTTAGACCAGGGAGGTCAGCCCCAGCATTTT.

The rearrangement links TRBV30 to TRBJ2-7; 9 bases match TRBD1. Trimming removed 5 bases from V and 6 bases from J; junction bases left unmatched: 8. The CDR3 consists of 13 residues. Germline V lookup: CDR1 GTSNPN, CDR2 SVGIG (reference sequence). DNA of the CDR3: TGTGCCTGGGGGGACAGGGCACCGGGCGAGCAGTACTTC. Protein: CAWGDRAPGEQYF.

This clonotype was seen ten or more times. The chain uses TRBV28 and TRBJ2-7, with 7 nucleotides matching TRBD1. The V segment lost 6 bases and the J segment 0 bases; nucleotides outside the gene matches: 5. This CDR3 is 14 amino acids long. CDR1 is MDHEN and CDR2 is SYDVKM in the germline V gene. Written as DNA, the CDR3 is TGTGCCAGCAGGGACAGGTTCCACTCCTACGAGCAGTACTTC. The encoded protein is CASRDRFHSYEQYF.

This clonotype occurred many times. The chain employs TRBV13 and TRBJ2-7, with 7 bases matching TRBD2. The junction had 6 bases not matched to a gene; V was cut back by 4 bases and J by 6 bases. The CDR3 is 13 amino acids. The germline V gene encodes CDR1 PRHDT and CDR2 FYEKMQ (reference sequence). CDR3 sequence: CASSYMGGSEQYV. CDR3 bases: TGTGCCAGCAGCTACATGGGGGGGTCCGAGCAGTACGTC.

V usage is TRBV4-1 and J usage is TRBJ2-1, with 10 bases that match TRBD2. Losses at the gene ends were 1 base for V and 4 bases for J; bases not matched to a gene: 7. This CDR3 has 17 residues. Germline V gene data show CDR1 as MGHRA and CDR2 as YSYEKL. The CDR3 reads CASSQGRAGGPYNEQFF. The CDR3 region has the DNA TGCGCCAGCAGCCAAGGTAGAGCGGGGGGGCCTTACAATGAGCAGTTCTTC.

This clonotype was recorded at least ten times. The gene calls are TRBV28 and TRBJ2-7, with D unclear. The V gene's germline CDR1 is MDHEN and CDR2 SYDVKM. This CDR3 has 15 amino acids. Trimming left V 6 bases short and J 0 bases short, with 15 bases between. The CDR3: CASRSTPNYSYEQYV. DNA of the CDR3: TGTGCCAGCAGAAGTACGCCCAACTACTCCTACGAGCAGTACGTC.

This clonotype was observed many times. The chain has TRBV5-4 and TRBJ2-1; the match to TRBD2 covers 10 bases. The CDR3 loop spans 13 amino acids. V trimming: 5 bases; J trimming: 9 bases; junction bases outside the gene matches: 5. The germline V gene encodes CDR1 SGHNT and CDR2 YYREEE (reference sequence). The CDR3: CASSPSGSFEQFF. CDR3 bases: TGTGCCAGCAGTCCTAGCGGGAGTTTTGAGCAGTTCTTC.

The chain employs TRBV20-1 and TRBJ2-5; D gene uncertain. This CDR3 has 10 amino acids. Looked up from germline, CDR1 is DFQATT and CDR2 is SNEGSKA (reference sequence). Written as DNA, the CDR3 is TGCAGCCCCGACGGGGAGACCCAGTACTTC. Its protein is CSPDGETQYF.

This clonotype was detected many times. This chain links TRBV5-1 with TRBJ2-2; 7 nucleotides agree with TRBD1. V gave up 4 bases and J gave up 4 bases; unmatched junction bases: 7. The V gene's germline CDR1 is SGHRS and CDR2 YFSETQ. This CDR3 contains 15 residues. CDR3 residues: CASSVRTGTTGELFF. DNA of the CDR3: TGCGCCAGCAGCGTCAGGACAGGTACCACCGGGGAGCTGTTTTTT. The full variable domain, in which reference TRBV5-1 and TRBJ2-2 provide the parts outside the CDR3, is KAGVTQTPRYLIKTRGQQVTLSCSPISGHRSVSWYQQTPGQGLQFLFEYFSETQRNKGNFPGRFSGRQFSNSRSEMNVSTLELGDSALYLCASSVRTGTTGELFFGEGSRLTVL.

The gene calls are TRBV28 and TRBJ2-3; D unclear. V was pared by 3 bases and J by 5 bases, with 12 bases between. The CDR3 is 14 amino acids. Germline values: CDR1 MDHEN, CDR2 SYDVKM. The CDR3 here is CASSLDGGQDTQYF. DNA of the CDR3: TGTGCCAGCAGTTTGGATGGTGGGCAAGATACGCAGTATTTT.